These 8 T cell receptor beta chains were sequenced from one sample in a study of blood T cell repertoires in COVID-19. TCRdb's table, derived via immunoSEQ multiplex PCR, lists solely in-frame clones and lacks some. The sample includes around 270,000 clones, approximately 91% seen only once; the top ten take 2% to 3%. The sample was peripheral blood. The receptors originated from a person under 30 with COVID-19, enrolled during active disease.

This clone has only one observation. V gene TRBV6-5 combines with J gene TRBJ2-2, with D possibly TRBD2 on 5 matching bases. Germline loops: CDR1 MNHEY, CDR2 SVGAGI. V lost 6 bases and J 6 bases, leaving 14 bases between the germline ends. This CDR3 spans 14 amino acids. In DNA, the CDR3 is TGTGCCAGCAGCGCGGTCGGGCGGGCCGGGGAGCTGTTTTTT. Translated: CASSAVGRAGELFF.

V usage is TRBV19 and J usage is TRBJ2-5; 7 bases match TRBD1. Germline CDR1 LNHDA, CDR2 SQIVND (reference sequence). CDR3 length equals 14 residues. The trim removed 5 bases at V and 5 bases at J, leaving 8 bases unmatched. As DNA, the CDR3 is TGTGCCAGTAGTTTTGACAGGGTCGGGGAGACCCAGTACTTC. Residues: CASSFDRVGETQYF.

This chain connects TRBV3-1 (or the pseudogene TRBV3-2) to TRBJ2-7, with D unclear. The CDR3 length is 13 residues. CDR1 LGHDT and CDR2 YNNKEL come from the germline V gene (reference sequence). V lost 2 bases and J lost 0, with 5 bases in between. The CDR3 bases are TGTGCCAGCAGCCAACACAGCTCCTACGAGCAGTACTTC. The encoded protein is CASSQHSSYEQYF.

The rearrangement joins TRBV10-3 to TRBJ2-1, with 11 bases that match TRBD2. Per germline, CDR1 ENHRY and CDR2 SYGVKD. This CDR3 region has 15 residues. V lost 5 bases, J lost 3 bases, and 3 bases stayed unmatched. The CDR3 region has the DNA TGTGCCATCAGTAAGACTAGCGGGAACTACAATGAGCAGTTCTTC. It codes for CAISKTSGNYNEQFF.

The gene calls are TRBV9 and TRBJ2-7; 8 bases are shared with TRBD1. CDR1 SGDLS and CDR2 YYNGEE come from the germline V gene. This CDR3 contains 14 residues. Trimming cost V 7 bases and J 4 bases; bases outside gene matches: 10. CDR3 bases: TGTGCCAGCTCCGCCGGGACAGGAAATTACGAGCAGTACTTC. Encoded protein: CASSAGTGNYEQYF.

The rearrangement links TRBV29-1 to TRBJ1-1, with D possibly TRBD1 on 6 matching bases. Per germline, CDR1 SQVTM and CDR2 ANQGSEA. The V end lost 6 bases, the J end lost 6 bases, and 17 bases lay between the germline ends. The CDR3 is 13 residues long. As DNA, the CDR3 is TGCAGCGTAAGACAGGTCCTCTTCCCTGAAGCTTTCTTT. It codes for CSVRQVLFPEAFF.

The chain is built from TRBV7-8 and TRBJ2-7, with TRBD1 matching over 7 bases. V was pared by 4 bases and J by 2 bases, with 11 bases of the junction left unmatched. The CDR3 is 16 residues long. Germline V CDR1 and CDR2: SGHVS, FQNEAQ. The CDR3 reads CASSSRQGLGTYEQYF. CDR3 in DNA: TGTGCCAGCAGCTCAAGACAGGGCTTGGGAACCTACGAGCAGTACTTC.

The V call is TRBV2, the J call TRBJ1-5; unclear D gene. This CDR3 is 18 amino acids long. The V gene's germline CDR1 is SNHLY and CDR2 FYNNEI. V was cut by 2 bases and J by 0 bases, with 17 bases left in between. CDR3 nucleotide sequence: TGTGCCAGCAGTGAAAGGAGAACACCATTCTATAGCAATCAGCCCCAGCATTTT. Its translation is CASSERRTPFYSNQPQHF.